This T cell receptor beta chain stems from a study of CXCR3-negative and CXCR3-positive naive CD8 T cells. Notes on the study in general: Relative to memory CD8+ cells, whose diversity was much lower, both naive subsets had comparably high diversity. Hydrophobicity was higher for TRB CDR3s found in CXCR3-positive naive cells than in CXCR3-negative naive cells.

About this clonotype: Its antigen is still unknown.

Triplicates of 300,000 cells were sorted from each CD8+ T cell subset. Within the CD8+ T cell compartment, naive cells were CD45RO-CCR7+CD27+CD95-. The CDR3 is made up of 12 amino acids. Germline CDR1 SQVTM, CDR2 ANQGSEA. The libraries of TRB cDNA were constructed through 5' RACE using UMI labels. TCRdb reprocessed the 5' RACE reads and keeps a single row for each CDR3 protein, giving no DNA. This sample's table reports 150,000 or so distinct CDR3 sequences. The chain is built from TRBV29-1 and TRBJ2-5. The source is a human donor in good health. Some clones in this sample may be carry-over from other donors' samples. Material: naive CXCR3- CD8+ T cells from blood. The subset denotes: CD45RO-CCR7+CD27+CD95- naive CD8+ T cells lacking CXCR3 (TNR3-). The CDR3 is CSGNWNQETQYF.